The entry below describes one T cell receptor beta chain. Antigen: not known. The sample is drawn from a study of T cell responses to AZD1222 COVID-19 vaccine. Germline lookup yields CDR1 SGHTA and CDR2 FQGTGA. V shed 5 bases, J shed 1 base, and the junction held 2 bases outside the gene matches. The CDR3 is made up of 15 amino acids. General study points: Spike-wide coverage was observed for vaccine-associated CD4 TCRs, with dominant responses at 160-218 and 743-854. Nearly half of spike-specific TCRs reportedly target variant regions that are unmutated in the B.1.351 and B.1.1.7 variants. White British people made up most donors, females outnumbered males, and clonal diversity was possibly underestimated.

Clones were read by immunoSEQ multiplex PCR, and TCRdb kept only the in-frame ones, dropping some. The profile shows some 25,000 clones, around nine tenths of them singletons. The source of this sequence is an adult who received the AZD1222 COVID-19 vaccine. The input for sequencing was peripheral blood, taken 28 days after the second AZD1222 dose. J is TRBJ2-2 and V is TRBV7-3; TRBD1 agrees at 9 bases. CDR3 sequence (DNA): TGTGCCAGCAGCCCGGACAGGGGGAACACCGGGGAGCTGTTTTTT. This encodes CASSPDRGNTGELFF.